A selection of T cell receptor beta chains follows, all from one sample in a study of blood T cell repertoires in COVID-19. TCRdb's copy holds only in-frame clones and misses some; the assay was immunoSEQ multiplex PCR. The sample lists about 95,000 clones, 81% occurring once. Sequenced sample: peripheral blood. The receptors derive from an older man with COVID-19, enrolled during active disease. Each CDR3 is given with its conserved first and last residue. Each record gives: clone size, J gene, D gene, V gene, CDR3 protein, CDR3 DNA. D genes are given only for firm matches. The listing skips clone size in some rows; elsewhere it reads once, few, many or a size class.

clone_size: -
j_call: TRBJ1-4
d_call: TRBD1
v_call: TRBV28
cdr3_aa: CASSSPRTGASNEKLFF
cdr3_nt: TGTGCCAGCAGTTCCCCCAGGACAGGGGCGAGTAATGAAAAACTGTTTTTT

clone_size: -
j_call: TRBJ2-2
d_call: TRBD2
v_call: TRBV5-5
cdr3_aa: CASSLLASGELFF
cdr3_nt: TGTGCCAGCAGCTTACTAGCGTCGGGGGAGCTGTTTTTT

clone_size: -
j_call: TRBJ1-2
d_call: -
v_call: TRBV20-1
cdr3_aa: CSASYGMGYGYTF
cdr3_nt: TGCAGTGCTAGTTACGGGATGGGCTATGGCTACACCTTC

clone_size: -
j_call: TRBJ2-1
d_call: -
v_call: TRBV28
cdr3_aa: CTSSLTGYNEQFF
cdr3_nt: TGTACCAGCAGTTTAACAGGTTACAATGAGCAGTTCTTC

clone_size: -
j_call: TRBJ1-5
d_call: -
v_call: TRBV24-1
cdr3_aa: CATSDGIQGSYDQPQHF
cdr3_nt: TGTGCCACCAGTGATGGAATACAGGGATCCTACGATCAGCCCCAGCATTTT

clone_size: few
j_call: TRBJ1-4
d_call: -
v_call: TRBV18
cdr3_aa: CASSPRSAGEKLFF
cdr3_nt: TGTGCCAGCTCACCTCGCAGTGCAGGCGAAAAACTGTTTTTT

clone_size: -
j_call: TRBJ2-3
d_call: TRBD2
v_call: TRBV18
cdr3_aa: CASSALNGGATDTQYF
cdr3_nt: TGTGCCAGCTCAGCACTAAACGGGGGGGCCACCGATACGCAGTATTTT

clone_size: -
j_call: TRBJ2-1
d_call: TRBD2
v_call: TRBV11-3
cdr3_aa: CASSLEPAGGVNEQFF
cdr3_nt: TGTGCCAGCAGCTTAGAACCAGCGGGAGGTGTCAATGAGCAGTTCTTC

clone_size: -
j_call: TRBJ2-7
d_call: TRBD1
v_call: TRBV29-1
cdr3_aa: CSVRTGQTTEQYF
cdr3_nt: TGCAGCGTACGAACGGGACAGACCACCGAGCAGTACTTC

clone_size: -
j_call: TRBJ1-1
d_call: -
v_call: TRBV7-8
cdr3_aa: CASSLRNTGNTEAFF
cdr3_nt: TGTGCCAGCAGCTTACGGAACACAGGGAACACTGAAGCTTTCTTT

clone_size: -
j_call: TRBJ1-5
d_call: TRBD1
v_call: TRBV19
cdr3_aa: CASSIGTGPNQPQHF
cdr3_nt: TGTGCCAGTAGTATAGGGACAGGGCCCAATCAGCCCCAGCATTTT

clone_size: -
j_call: TRBJ1-4
d_call: -
v_call: TRBV6-5
cdr3_aa: CASSPPGHRNEKLFF
cdr3_nt: TGTGCCAGCAGTCCGCCGGGACATCGAAATGAAAAACTGTTTTTT

clone_size: -
j_call: TRBJ1-1
d_call: -
v_call: TRBV6-5
cdr3_aa: CASSQYVHSTEAFF
cdr3_nt: TGTGCCAGCAGCCAATACGTCCACAGCACTGAAGCTTTCTTT

clone_size: -
j_call: TRBJ2-2
d_call: -
v_call: TRBV9
cdr3_aa: CASSPSVSGELFF
cdr3_nt: TGTGCCAGCAGCCCCAGCGTCTCCGGGGAGCTGTTTTTT

clone_size: -
j_call: TRBJ1-1
d_call: TRBD1
v_call: TRBV6-6
cdr3_aa: CASSSGTGGSATEAFF
cdr3_nt: TGTGCCAGCAGCTCCGGGACAGGGGGTTCGGCCACTGAAGCTTTCTTT

clone_size: -
j_call: TRBJ2-7
d_call: TRBD2
v_call: TRBV5-4
cdr3_aa: CASSLAPTSGRNYEQYF
cdr3_nt: TGTGCCAGCAGCTTGGCACCCACTAGCGGGAGGAACTACGAGCAGTACTTC

clone_size: -
j_call: TRBJ2-7
d_call: TRBD1
v_call: TRBV3-1/TRBV3-2
cdr3_aa: CASSQDQRQGSYEQYF
cdr3_nt: TGTGCCAGCAGCCAAGATCAGAGACAGGGGTCGTACGAGCAGTACTTC

clone_size: once
j_call: TRBJ2-3
d_call: TRBD1
v_call: TRBV19
cdr3_aa: CASSILQGATDTQYF
cdr3_nt: TGTGCCAGTAGTATCCTACAGGGGGCAACAGATACGCAGTATTTT

clone_size: -
j_call: TRBJ2-7
d_call: TRBD1
v_call: TRBV18
cdr3_aa: CASSRNAARQGSYEQYF
cdr3_nt: TGTGCCAGCTCTCGTAACGCCGCGCGACAGGGCTCCTACGAGCAGTACTTC

clone_size: -
j_call: TRBJ1-2
d_call: -
v_call: TRBV9
cdr3_aa: CASSEGTNNGYTF
cdr3_nt: TGTGCCAGCAGCGAAGGGACAAACAATGGCTACACCTTC

clone_size: once
j_call: TRBJ1-2
d_call: -
v_call: TRBV29-1
cdr3_aa: CSVAGSYGYTF
cdr3_nt: TGCAGCGTTGCGGGTTCCTATGGCTACACCTTC

clone_size: -
j_call: TRBJ1-6
d_call: TRBD1
v_call: TRBV6-4
cdr3_aa: CASSDSGRGLSYNSPLHF
cdr3_nt: TGTGCCAGCAGTGACTCCGGCAGGGGGCTGTCCTATAATTCACCCCTCCACTTT

clone_size: once
j_call: TRBJ1-4
d_call: TRBD1
v_call: TRBV27
cdr3_aa: CASSLGTGDFEKLFF
cdr3_nt: TGTGCCAGCAGTCTCGGGACAGGAGATTTTGAAAAACTGTTTTTT

clone_size: -
j_call: TRBJ2-4
d_call: -
v_call: TRBV7-2
cdr3_aa: CASSLVGGKNIQYF
cdr3_nt: TGTGCCAGCAGCTTAGTAGGGGGCAAAAACATTCAGTACTTC

clone_size: -
j_call: TRBJ1-6
d_call: -
v_call: TRBV9
cdr3_aa: CASTLEEGTPLHF
cdr3_nt: TGTGCCAGCACCCTAGAGGAGGGGACACCCCTCCACTTT

clone_size: -
j_call: TRBJ1-5
d_call: TRBD1
v_call: TRBV27
cdr3_aa: CASSLTQGVNQPQHF
cdr3_nt: TGTGCCAGCAGTTTAACGCAGGGGGTGAATCAGCCCCAGCATTTT

clone_size: -
j_call: TRBJ1-1
d_call: TRBD1
v_call: TRBV18
cdr3_aa: CASQPRQGENTEAFF
cdr3_nt: TGTGCCAGCCAACCAAGACAGGGGGAGAACACTGAAGCTTTCTTT

clone_size: -
j_call: TRBJ1-4
d_call: -
v_call: TRBV14
cdr3_aa: CASSRPGVLRGEKLFF
cdr3_nt: TGTGCCAGCAGCCGGCCCGGGGTCCTACGAGGGGAAAAACTGTTTTTT

clone_size: once
j_call: TRBJ2-7
d_call: TRBD2
v_call: TRBV28
cdr3_aa: CASSSPATSPEQYF
cdr3_nt: TGTGCCAGCAGTTCCCCTGCGACTAGCCCTGAGCAGTACTTC

clone_size: -
j_call: TRBJ1-5
d_call: -
v_call: TRBV28
cdr3_aa: CASSPRRVGNQPQHF
cdr3_nt: TGTGCCAGCAGTCCACGGAGGGTCGGCAATCAGCCCCAGCATTTT

clone_size: -
j_call: TRBJ1-2
d_call: -
v_call: TRBV19
cdr3_aa: CASSITGQNYGYTF
cdr3_nt: TGTGCCAGTAGTATAACTGGACAGAACTATGGCTACACCTTC

clone_size: -
j_call: TRBJ1-1
d_call: TRBD1
v_call: TRBV5-1
cdr3_aa: CASSPDRAGGNTEAFF
cdr3_nt: TGCGCCAGCAGCCCGGACAGGGCCGGGGGGAACACTGAAGCTTTCTTT

clone_size: -
j_call: TRBJ1-6
d_call: TRBD1
v_call: TRBV27
cdr3_aa: CASSPIQDRGRNSPLHF
cdr3_nt: TGTGCCAGCAGTCCTATTCAAGACAGGGGAAGAAATTCACCCCTCCACTTT

clone_size: -
j_call: TRBJ2-1
d_call: TRBD2
v_call: TRBV18
cdr3_aa: CASSPPPVAGGTLSYNEQFF
cdr3_nt: TGTGCCAGCTCACCTCCTCCGGTGGCGGGGGGAACCCTCTCCTACAATGAGCAGTTCTTC

clone_size: -
j_call: TRBJ1-6
d_call: TRBD1
v_call: TRBV6-2/TRBV6-3
cdr3_aa: CASSYSDVTGGHSPLHF
cdr3_nt: TGTGCCAGCAGTTACTCGGATGTCACAGGGGGCCATTCACCCCTCCACTTT

clone_size: -
j_call: TRBJ1-3
d_call: -
v_call: TRBV10-3
cdr3_aa: CAISELLSSGNTIYF
cdr3_nt: TGTGCCATCAGTGAGTTGCTGAGCTCTGGAAACACCATATATTTT

clone_size: -
j_call: TRBJ2-4
d_call: -
v_call: TRBV2
cdr3_aa: CASRPGGSDIQYF
cdr3_nt: TGTGCCAGCAGGCCAGGAGGGTCGGACATTCAGTACTTC

clone_size: -
j_call: TRBJ2-3
d_call: -
v_call: TRBV3-1/TRBV3-2
cdr3_aa: CASSQTGDTQYF
cdr3_nt: TGTGCCAGCAGCCAAACTGGAGATACGCAGTATTTT

clone_size: -
j_call: TRBJ2-7
d_call: -
v_call: TRBV6-6
cdr3_aa: CASSYTQIYEQYF
cdr3_nt: TGTGCCAGCAGTTACACGCAGATCTACGAGCAGTACTTC

clone_size: -
j_call: TRBJ2-6
d_call: TRBD2
v_call: TRBV30
cdr3_aa: CAWSVPSGGAAGANVLTF
cdr3_nt: TGTGCCTGGAGTGTTCCTAGCGGGGGGGCTGCTGGGGCCAACGTCCTGACTTTC

clone_size: -
j_call: TRBJ2-5
d_call: TRBD2
v_call: TRBV5-4
cdr3_aa: CASSMDHQGLAGETQYF
cdr3_nt: TGTGCCAGCAGCATGGACCATCAGGGACTAGCGGGCGAGACCCAGTACTTC

clone_size: -
j_call: TRBJ1-2
d_call: TRBD1
v_call: TRBV15
cdr3_aa: CATSRVGDRGRGNYGYTF
cdr3_nt: TGTGCCACCAGCAGAGTAGGGGACAGGGGGCGCGGTAACTATGGCTACACCTTC

clone_size: -
j_call: TRBJ2-3
d_call: -
v_call: TRBV19
cdr3_aa: CASSENTDTQYF
cdr3_nt: TGTGCCAGTAGCGAGAACACAGATACGCAGTATTTT

clone_size: -
j_call: TRBJ2-1
d_call: TRBD2
v_call: TRBV7-2
cdr3_aa: CASSWGLVSYNEQFF
cdr3_nt: TGTGCCAGCAGCTGGGGACTAGTTTCCTACAATGAGCAGTTCTTC

clone_size: -
j_call: TRBJ1-5
d_call: -
v_call: TRBV29-1
cdr3_aa: CSVGDYSNQPQHF
cdr3_nt: TGCAGCGTTGGAGATTATAGCAATCAGCCCCAGCATTTT

clone_size: -
j_call: TRBJ1-5
d_call: -
v_call: TRBV7-2
cdr3_aa: CASSPTDHQPQHF
cdr3_nt: TGTGCCAGCAGCCCGACAGACCATCAGCCCCAGCATTTT

clone_size: -
j_call: TRBJ2-1
d_call: TRBD2
v_call: TRBV19
cdr3_aa: CASSITSAYNEQFF
cdr3_nt: TGTGCCAGTAGTATAACTAGCGCTTACAATGAGCAGTTCTTC

clone_size: -
j_call: TRBJ1-1
d_call: TRBD1
v_call: TRBV4-1
cdr3_aa: CASSIREQGTTEAFF
cdr3_nt: TGCGCCAGCAGCATCCGGGAACAGGGGACCACTGAAGCTTTCTTT